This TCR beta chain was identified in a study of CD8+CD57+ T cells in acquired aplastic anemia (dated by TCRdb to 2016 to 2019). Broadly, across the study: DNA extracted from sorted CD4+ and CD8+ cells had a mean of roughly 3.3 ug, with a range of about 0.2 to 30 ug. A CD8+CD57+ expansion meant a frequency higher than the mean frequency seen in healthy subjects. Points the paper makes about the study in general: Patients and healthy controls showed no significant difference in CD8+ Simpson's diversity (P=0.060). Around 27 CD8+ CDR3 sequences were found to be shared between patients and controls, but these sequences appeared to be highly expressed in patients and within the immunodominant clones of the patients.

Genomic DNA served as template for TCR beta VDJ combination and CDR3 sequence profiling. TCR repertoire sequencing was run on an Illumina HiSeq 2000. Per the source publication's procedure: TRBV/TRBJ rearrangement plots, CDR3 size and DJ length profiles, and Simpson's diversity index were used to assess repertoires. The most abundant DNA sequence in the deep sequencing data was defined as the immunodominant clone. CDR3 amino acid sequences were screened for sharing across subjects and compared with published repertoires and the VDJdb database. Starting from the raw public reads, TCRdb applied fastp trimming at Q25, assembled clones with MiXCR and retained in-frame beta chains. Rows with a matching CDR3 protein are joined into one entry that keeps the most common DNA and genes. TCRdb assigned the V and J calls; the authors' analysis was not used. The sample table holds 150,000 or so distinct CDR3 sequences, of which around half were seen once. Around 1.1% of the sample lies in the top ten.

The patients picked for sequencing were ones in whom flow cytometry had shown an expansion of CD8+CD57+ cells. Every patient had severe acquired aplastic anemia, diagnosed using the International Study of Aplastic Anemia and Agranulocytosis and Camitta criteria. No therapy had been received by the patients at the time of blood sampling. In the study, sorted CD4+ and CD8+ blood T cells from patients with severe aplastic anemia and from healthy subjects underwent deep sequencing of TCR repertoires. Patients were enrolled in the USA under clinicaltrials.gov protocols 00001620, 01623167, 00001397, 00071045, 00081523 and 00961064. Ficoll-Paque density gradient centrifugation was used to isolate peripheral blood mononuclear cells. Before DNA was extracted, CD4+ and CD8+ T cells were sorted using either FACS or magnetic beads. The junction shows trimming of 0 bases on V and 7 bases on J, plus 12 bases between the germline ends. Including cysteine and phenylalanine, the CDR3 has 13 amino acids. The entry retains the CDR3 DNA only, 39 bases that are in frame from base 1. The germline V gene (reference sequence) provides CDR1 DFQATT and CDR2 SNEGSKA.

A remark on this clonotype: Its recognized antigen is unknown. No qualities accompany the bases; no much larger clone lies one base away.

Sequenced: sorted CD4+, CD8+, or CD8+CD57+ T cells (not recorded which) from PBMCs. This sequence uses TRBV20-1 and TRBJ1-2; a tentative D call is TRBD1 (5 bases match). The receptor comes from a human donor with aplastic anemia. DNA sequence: TGCAGTGCTAGAGACAGGGAGGTGGTTGGCTACACCTTC. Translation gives CSARDREVVGYTF.